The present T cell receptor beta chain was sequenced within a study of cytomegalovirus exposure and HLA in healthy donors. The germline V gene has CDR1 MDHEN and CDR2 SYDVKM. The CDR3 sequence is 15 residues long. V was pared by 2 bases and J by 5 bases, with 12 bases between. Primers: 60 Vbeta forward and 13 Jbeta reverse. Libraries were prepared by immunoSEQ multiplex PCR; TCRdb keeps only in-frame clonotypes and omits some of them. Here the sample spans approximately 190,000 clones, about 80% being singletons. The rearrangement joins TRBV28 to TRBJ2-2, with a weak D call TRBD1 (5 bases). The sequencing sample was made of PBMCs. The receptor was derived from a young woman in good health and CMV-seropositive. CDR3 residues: CASSLRAGRTGELFF. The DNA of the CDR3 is TGTGCCAGCAGTTTAAGGGCAGGGCGGACCGGGGAGCTGTTTTTT.